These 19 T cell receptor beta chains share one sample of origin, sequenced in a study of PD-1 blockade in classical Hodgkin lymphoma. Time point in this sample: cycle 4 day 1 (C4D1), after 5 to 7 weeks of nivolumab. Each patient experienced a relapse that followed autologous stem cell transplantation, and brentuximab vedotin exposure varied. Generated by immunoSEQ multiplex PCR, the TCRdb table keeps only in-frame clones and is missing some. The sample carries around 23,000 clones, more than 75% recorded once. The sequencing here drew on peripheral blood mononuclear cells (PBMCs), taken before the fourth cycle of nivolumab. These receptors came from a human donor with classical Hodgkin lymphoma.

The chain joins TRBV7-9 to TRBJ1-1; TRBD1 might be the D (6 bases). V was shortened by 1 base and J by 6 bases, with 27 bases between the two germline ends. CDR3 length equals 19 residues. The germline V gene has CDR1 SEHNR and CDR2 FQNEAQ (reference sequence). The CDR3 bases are TGTGCCAGCAGCTTAGTAATTAGAGGGAAAACAGGGCATACCGCTGAAGCTTTCTTT. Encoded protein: CASSLVIRGKTGHTAEAFF.

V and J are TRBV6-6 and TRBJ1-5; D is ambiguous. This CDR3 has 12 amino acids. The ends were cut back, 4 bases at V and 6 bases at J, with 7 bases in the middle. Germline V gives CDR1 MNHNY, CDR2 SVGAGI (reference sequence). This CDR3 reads CASSLRLQPQHF. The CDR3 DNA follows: TGTGCCAGCAGTTTGAGGCTTCAGCCCCAGCATTTT.

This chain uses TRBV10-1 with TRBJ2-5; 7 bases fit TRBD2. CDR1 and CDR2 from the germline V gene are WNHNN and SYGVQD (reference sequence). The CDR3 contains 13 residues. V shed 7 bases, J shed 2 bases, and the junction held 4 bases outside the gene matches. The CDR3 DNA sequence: TGCGCCAGCAAGCCTAGCGGACAAGAGACCCAGTACTTC. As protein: CASKPSGQETQYF.

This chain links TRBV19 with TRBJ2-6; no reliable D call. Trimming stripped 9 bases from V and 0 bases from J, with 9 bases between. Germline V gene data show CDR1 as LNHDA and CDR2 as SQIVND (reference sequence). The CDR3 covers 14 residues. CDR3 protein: CARDRSSGANVLTF. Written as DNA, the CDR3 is TGTGCCAGGGACCGCAGCTCTGGGGCCAACGTCCTGACTTTC.

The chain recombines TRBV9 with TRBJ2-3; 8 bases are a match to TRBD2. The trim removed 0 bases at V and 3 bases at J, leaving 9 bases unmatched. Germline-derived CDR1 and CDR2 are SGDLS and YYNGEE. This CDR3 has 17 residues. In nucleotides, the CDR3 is TGTGCCAGCAGCGTAGATAGGGCGGGACTAGAGACAGATACGCAGTATTTT. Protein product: CASSVDRAGLETDTQYF.

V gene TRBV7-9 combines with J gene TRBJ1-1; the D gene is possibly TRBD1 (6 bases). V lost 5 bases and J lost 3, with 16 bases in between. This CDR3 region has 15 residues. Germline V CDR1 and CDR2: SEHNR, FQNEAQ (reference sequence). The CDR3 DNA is TGTGCCAGCAGCAAGGGTCAGGGGTTAGACACTGAAGCTTTCTTT. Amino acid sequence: CASSKGQGLDTEAFF.

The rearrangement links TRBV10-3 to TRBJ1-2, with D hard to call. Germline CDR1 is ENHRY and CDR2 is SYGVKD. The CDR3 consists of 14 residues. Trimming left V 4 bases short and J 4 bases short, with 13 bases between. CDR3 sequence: CAISVRGESYGYTF. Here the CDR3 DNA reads TGTGCCATCAGTGTACGCGGGGAAAGCTATGGCTACACCTTC.

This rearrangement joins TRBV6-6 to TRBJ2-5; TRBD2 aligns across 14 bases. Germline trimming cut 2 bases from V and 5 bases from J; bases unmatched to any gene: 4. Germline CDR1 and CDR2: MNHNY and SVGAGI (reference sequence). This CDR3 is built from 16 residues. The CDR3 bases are TGTGCCAGCAGTTACAGGACTAGCGGGGGGAGGGAGACCCAGTACTTC. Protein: CASSYRTSGGRETQYF.

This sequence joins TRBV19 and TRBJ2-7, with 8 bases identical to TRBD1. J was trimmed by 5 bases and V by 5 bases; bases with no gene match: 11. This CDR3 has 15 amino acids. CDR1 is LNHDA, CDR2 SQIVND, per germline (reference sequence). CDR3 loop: CASSETSGQENEQYF. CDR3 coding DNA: TGTGCCAGTAGTGAGACCTCGGGACAGGAGAACGAGCAGTACTTC. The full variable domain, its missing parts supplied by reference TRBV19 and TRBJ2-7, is DGGITQSPKYLFRKEGQNVTLSCEQNLNHDAMYWYRQDPGQGLRLIYYSQIVNDFQKGDIAEGYSVSREKKESFPLTVTSAQKNPTAFYLCASSETSGQENEQYFGPGTRLTVT.

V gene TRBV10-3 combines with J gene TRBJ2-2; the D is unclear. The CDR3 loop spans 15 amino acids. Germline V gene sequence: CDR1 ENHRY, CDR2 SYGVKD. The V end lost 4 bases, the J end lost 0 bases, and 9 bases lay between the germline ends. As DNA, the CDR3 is TGTGCCATCAGTGGTAGCCCCGCGAACACCGGGGAGCTGTTTTTT. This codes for CAISGSPANTGELFF.

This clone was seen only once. CDR3 amino acids: CASSVGDTQYF. As DNA, the CDR3 is TGTGCCAGCAGCGTTGGGGATACGCAGTATTTT. The chain recombines TRBV11-3 with TRBJ2-3; D is unclear. Germline CDR1 and CDR2: SGHNT and YENEEA. V was cut by 5 bases and J by 6 bases, with 6 bases left in between. The CDR3 extends over 11 amino acids. The full variable domain, rest sourced from reference TRBV11-3 and TRBJ2-3, is EAGVVQSPRYKIIEKKQPVAFWCNPISGHNTLYWYLQNLGQGPELLIRYENEEAVDDSQLPKDRFSAERLKGVDSTLKIQPAELGDSAVYLCASSVGDTQYFGPGTRLTVL.

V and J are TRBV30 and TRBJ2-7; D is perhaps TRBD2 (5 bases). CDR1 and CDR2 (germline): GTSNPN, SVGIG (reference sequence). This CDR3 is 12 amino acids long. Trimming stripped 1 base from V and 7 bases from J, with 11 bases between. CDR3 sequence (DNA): TGTGCCTGGAGTGCCATGGGAGCGGAGCAGTACTTC. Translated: CAWSAMGAEQYF.

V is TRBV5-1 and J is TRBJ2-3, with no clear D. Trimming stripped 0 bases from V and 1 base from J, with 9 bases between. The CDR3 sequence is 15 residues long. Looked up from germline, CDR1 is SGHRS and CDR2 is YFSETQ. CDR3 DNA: TGCGCCAGCAGCTTGGAAGGCTCCGGCACAGATACGCAGTATTTT. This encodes CASSLEGSGTDTQYF.

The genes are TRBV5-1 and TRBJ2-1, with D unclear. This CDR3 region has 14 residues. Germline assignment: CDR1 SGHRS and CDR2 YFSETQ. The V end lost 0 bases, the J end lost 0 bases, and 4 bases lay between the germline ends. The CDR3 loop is CASSLEPSYNEQFF. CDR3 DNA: TGCGCCAGCAGCTTGGAGCCCTCCTACAATGAGCAGTTCTTC.

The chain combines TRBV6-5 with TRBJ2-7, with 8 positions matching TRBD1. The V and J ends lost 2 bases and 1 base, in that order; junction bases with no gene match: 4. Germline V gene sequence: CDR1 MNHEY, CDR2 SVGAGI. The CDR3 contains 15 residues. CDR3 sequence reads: CASSYGQGASYEQYF. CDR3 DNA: TGTGCCAGCAGTTACGGACAGGGTGCATCCTACGAGCAGTACTTC.

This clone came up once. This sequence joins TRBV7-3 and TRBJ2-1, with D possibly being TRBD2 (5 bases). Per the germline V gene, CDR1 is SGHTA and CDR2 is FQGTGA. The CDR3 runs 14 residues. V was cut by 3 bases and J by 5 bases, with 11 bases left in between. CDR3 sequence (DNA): TGTGCCAGCAGCTTGGCGGGTCGCAACAATGAGCAGTTCTTC. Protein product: CASSLAGRNNEQFF.

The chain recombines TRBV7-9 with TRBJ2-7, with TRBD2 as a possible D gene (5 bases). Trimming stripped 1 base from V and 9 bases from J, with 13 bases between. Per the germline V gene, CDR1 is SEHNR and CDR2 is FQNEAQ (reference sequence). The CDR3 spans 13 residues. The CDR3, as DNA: TGTGCCAGCAGCTTAGACGGAGAGGGTGTGCAGTACTTC. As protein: CASSLDGEGVQYF.

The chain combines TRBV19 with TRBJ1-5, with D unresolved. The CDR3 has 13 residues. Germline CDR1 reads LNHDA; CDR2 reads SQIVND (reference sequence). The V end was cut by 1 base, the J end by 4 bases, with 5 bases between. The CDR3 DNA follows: TGTGCCAGTAGTATAGCCAGGAATCAGCCCCAGCATTTT. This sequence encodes CASSIARNQPQHF. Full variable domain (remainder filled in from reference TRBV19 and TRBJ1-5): DGGITQSPKYLFRKEGQNVTLSCEQNLNHDAMYWYRQDPGQGLRLIYYSQIVNDFQKGDIAEGYSVSREKKESFPLTVTSAQKNPTAFYLCASSIARNQPQHFGDGTRLSIL.

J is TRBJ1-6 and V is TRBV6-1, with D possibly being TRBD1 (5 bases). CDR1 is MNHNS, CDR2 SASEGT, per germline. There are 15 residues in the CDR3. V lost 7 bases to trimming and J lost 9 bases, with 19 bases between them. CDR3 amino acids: CASIPETGTPSPLHF. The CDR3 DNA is TGTGCCAGCATTCCAGAAACCGGGACCCCTTCACCCCTCCACTTT.